The 28 T cell receptor beta chains given below trace back to one sample, sequenced in a study of cytomegalovirus exposure and HLA in healthy donors. PCR involved 60 Vbeta and 13 Jbeta primers. Data came from immunoSEQ multiplex PCR; TCRdb stores just in-frame clones and leaves some out. The sample comprises 140,000 to 150,000 clones, around 78% of which are singletons, and approximately 1.8% rests with the top ten. Sequenced: PBMCs. The receptor source for this set is a young woman in good health and CMV-seronegative.

This clone has only a few counts. The V gene is TRBV9, the J gene TRBJ2-1; 9 bases agree with TRBD2. Germline loops: CDR1 SGDLS, CDR2 YYNGEE. CDR3 size: 16 residues. The J segment lost 10 bases and the V segment lost 0 bases, leaving 11 bases of the junction unmatched. Written as DNA, the CDR3 is TGTGCCAGCAGCGTAGTTCCGAGCGGGGGGCCCTTCGAGCAGTTCTTC. Translation gives CASSVVPSGGPFEQFF. The full variable domain, rest sourced from reference TRBV9 and TRBJ2-1, is DSGVTQTPKHLITATGQRVTLRCSPRSGDLSVYWYQQSLDQGLQFLIQYYNGEERAKGNILERFSAQQFPDLHSELNLSSLELGDSALYFCASSVVPSGGPFEQFFGPGTRLTVL.

The chain joins TRBV4-3 to TRBJ2-2, with 7 bases lining up with TRBD2. Per the germline V gene, CDR1 is LGHNA and CDR2 is YSLEER. CDR3 length: 17 residues. V dropped 0 bases and J dropped 3; count of bases not matched to a gene: 7. The CDR3 spells CASSQDRGSGYTGELFF. CDR3 bases: TGCGCCAGCAGCCAAGATCGGGGTAGCGGGTACACCGGGGAGCTGTTTTTT.

The chain uses TRBV29-1 and TRBJ1-5; the D gene is possibly TRBD1 (6 bases). CDR3 length: 15 amino acids. V was trimmed by 4 bases and J by 1 base, leaving 14 bases between them. Germline CDR1 is SQVTM and CDR2 is ANQGSEA. The CDR3 sequence: CSVAEAGVSNQPQHF. The CDR3 nucleotides read TGCAGCGTTGCAGAAGCAGGGGTCAGCAATCAGCCCCAGCATTTT.

The rearrangement uses TRBV10-3 and TRBJ1-6; 10 bases fit TRBD1. This CDR3 has 15 residues. Germline CDR1 reads ENHRY; CDR2 reads SYGVKD. V was pared by 0 bases and J by 8 bases, with 1 base of the junction left unmatched. In DNA form, the CDR3 reads TGTGCCATCAGTGAGTCGGGACAGGGGCATTCACCCCTCCACTTT. Protein sequence: CAISESGQGHSPLHF.

The chain joins TRBV5-1 to TRBJ2-5; tentative D call: TRBD1 (6 bases). The end of the DNA fits TRBJ2-7 better, so the J call may be wrong. This CDR3 contains 14 residues. Germline assignment: CDR1 SGHRS and CDR2 YFSETQ. The CDR3 spells CASSLVAGVDEQYF. The CDR3 nucleotides are TGCGCCAGCAGCTTGGTGGCAGGGGTGGACGAGCAGTACTTC.

The chain carries TRBV5-1 and TRBJ1-1; 9 nucleotides line up with TRBD1. J lost 4 bases, V lost 7 bases, and 8 bases had no gene match. This CDR3 region has 14 residues. Germline V CDR1 and CDR2: SGHRS, YFSETQ. CDR3 sequence (DNA): TGCGCCAGCCAAGGACAGGGGCTGGGCACTGAAGCTTTCTTT. It specifies CASQGQGLGTEAFF. Full variable domain (outside the CDR3, taken from reference TRBV5-1 and TRBJ1-1): KAGVTQTPRYLIKTRGQQVTLSCSPISGHRSVSWYQQTPGQGLQFLFEYFSETQRNKGNFPGRFSGRQFSNSRSEMNVSTLELGDSALYLCASQGQGLGTEAFFGQGTRLTVV.

This chain uses TRBV5-1 with TRBJ1-2, with 9 bases aligning to TRBD1. Losses at the gene ends were 3 bases for V and 0 bases for J; bases not matched to a gene: 6. The CDR3 runs to 16 residues. CDR1 is SGHRS and CDR2 is YFSETQ in the germline V gene. The chain's CDR3 is CASSWGDRVANYGYTF. The DNA of the CDR3 is TGCGCCAGCAGCTGGGGGGACAGGGTAGCTAACTATGGCTACACCTTC.

This rearrangement joins TRBV5-1 to TRBJ1-1, with a tentative D call TRBD1 (5 bases). The V end was cut by 5 bases, the J end by 6 bases, with 11 bases between. The CDR3 totals 12 residues. CDR1 is SGHRS and CDR2 is YFSETQ in the germline V gene. CDR3 coding DNA: TGCGCCAGCAGGCAGGGACTCTCTGAAGCTTTCTTT. Amino acid sequence: CASRQGLSEAFF.

Regarding this clone: This same CDR3 is encoded by further DNA sequences in the sample. The chain uses TRBV9 and TRBJ1-3; D perhaps matches TRBD1 (6 bases). The CDR3 is made up of 16 amino acids. Looked up from germline, CDR1 is SGDLS and CDR2 is YYNGEE. V was cut by 4 bases and J by 4 bases, with 18 bases left in between. CDR3 DNA sequence: TGTGCCAGCAGCCCTCGGGACAACCCAGAGGGAAACACCATATATTTT. Protein sequence: CASSPRDNPEGNTIYF. The variable domain in full, with the rest retrieved from reference TRBV9 and TRBJ1-3, is DSGVTQTPKHLITATGQRVTLRCSPRSGDLSVYWYQQSLDQGLQFLIQYYNGEERAKGNILERFSAQQFPDLHSELNLSSLELGDSALYFCASSPRDNPEGNTIYFGEGSWLTVV.

This clone has a single count. The CDR3 bases are TGTGCCAGCAGCACCGGGACTAGCAGGAACACCGGGGAGCTGTTTTTT. Translating gives CASSTGTSRNTGELFF. The V and J genes are TRBV5-4 and TRBJ2-2, with 9 positions matching TRBD2. With V trimmed by 4 bases and J by 1 base, 5 bases remained unmatched. CDR1 is SGHNT and CDR2 is YYREEE in the germline V gene (reference sequence). There are 16 residues in the CDR3.

The chain couples TRBV14 to TRBJ2-2; TRBD2 matches 9 bases. The CDR3 is 17 amino acids. Germline values: CDR1 SGHDN, CDR2 FVKESK. The junction had 10 bases not matched to a gene; V was cut back by 1 base and J by 7 bases. The DNA of the CDR3 is TGTGCCAGCAGCCAAGGAGAGGGGCTAGCGGGAATCGGGGAGCTGTTTTTT. Protein: CASSQGEGLAGIGELFF.

This chain joins TRBV11-3 and TRBJ2-5; TRBD1 might be the D (6 bases). V was cut by 5 bases and J by 2 bases, with 12 bases left in between. The CDR3 is made up of 14 amino acids. CDR1 is SGHNT, CDR2 YENEEA, per germline. For the CDR3, the DNA is TGTGCCAGCAGCCCCCTGAGGGGGCAAGAGACCCAGTACTTC. Translated, it gives CASSPLRGQETQYF.

V gene TRBV29-1 combines with J gene TRBJ1-1; the D gene is possibly TRBD1 (5 bases). The germline gives CDR1 SQVTM, CDR2 ANQGSEA. V shed 6 bases and J shed 11 bases, with 31 bases lying between them. This CDR3 spans 16 amino acids. The DNA for the CDR3 is TGCAGCGTCGGAAGGTGGGGCACGGACATCCCATCGCCGGCTTTCTTT. Protein: CSVGRWGTDIPSPAFF.

The chain is built from TRBV18 and TRBJ1-6; no clear D. This CDR3 is built from 12 residues. The germline V gene encodes CDR1 KGHSH and CDR2 LQKENI. V dropped 2 bases and J dropped 8 bases, with 4 bases sitting between them. The CDR3 protein is CASSPGDSPLHF. For the CDR3, the DNA is TGTGCCAGCTCACCAGGAGATTCACCCCTCCACTTT.

The chain employs TRBV5-1 and TRBJ2-1; D not certain. This CDR3 is built from 13 residues. Trimming shortened V by 0 bases and J by 4 bases, and 5 bases separated the two germline ends. From germline, CDR1 is SGHRS and CDR2 YFSETQ. CDR3 sequence: CASSLVSYNEQFF. In nucleotides, the CDR3 is TGCGCCAGCAGCTTGGTCAGTTACAATGAGCAGTTCTTC.

V is TRBV2 and J is TRBJ1-1; no clear D gene. Germline CDR1 and CDR2: SNHLY and FYNNEI. V lost 5 bases, J lost 4 bases, and 11 bases lay in between. This CDR3 has 13 amino acids. The CDR3 region has the DNA TGTGCCAGCAGTCCACGGGGAGGCACTGAAGCTTTCTTT. Protein product: CASSPRGGTEAFF.

J is TRBJ1-4 and V is TRBV28; 7 bases line up with TRBD1. Germline V gene sequence: CDR1 MDHEN, CDR2 SYDVKM. V shed 3 bases, J shed 4 bases, and the junction held 5 bases outside the gene matches. CDR3 length: 15 residues. This CDR3 is CASSFVGQSNEKLFF. CDR3 nucleotides: TGTGCCAGCAGTTTTGTGGGACAGAGTAATGAAAAACTGTTTTTT. The full variable domain, completed using reference TRBV28 and TRBJ1-4, is DVKVTQSSRYLVKRTGEKVFLECVQDMDHENMFWYRQDPGLGLRLIYFSYDVKMKEKGDIPEGYSVSREKKERFSLILESASTNQTSMYLCASSFVGQSNEKLFFGSGTQLSVL.

The chain employs TRBV6-4 and TRBJ2-3; 10 bases match TRBD1. Germline values: CDR1 MRHNA, CDR2 SNTAGT. The V and J ends lost 0 bases and 4 bases, in that order; junction bases with no gene match: 4. The CDR3 consists of 16 residues. CDR3 sequence: CASSDSRTGGPDTQYF. The CDR3 nucleotides read TGTGCCAGCAGTGACTCGAGGACAGGGGGACCAGATACGCAGTATTTT.

The V gene is TRBV6-5, the J gene TRBJ2-7, with D possibly matching TRBD1 (6 bases). The CDR3 covers 14 residues. Looked up from germline, CDR1 is MNHEY and CDR2 is SVGAGI. Trimming took 2 bases from V and 3 from J, leaving 11 bases between them. The CDR3 is CASSYGRGFYEQYF. The DNA for the CDR3 is TGTGCCAGCAGTTACGGAAGGGGGTTCTACGAGCAGTACTTC.

This chain's CDR3 is CASSLQGGDGYTF. CDR3 sequence (DNA): TGTGCCAGCAGTCTTCAGGGGGGAGATGGCTACACCTTC. The chain has TRBV28 and TRBJ1-2; 7 bases are shared with TRBD1. CDR1 MDHEN and CDR2 SYDVKM come from the germline V gene. CDR3 size: 13 residues. The ends lost 5 bases at V and 6 bases at J; junction bases unmatched: 6.

As DNA, the CDR3 is TGCGCCAGCAGCTTGGTAGGACTAGCGGGGGGCCCCACCTACAATGAGCAGTTCTTC. Protein: CASSLVGLAGGPTYNEQFF. V usage is TRBV5-1 and J usage is TRBJ2-1; 14 positions match TRBD2. Trimming at V came to 0 bases and at J to 2 bases, leaving 7 bases not matched to a gene. This CDR3 region has 19 residues. The germline gives CDR1 SGHRS, CDR2 YFSETQ.

This clone was recorded once. J is TRBJ2-5 and V is TRBV20-1, with 7 bases identical to TRBD1. V dropped 3 bases and J dropped 5; count of bases not matched to a gene: 0. This CDR3 is built from 11 residues. Germline V gene data show CDR1 as DFQATT and CDR2 as SNEGSKA (reference sequence). This CDR3 reads CSARTGETQYF. The CDR3 DNA reads TGCAGTGCTAGGACAGGGGAGACCCAGTACTTC.

The chain joins TRBV5-6 to TRBJ1-2, with a tentative D call TRBD1 (5 bases). CDR1 and CDR2 from the germline V gene are SGHDT and YYEEEE. The germline V and J ends were trimmed by 4 bases and 3 bases, with 13 bases remaining between them. This CDR3 contains 14 residues. CDR3 region: CASSPKGNHYGYTF. The CDR3 bases are TGTGCCAGCAGCCCGAAGGGGAATCACTATGGCTACACCTTC. The entire variable domain, with the rest obtained from reference TRBV5-6 and TRBJ1-2, is as follows: DAGVTQSPTHLIKTRGQQVTLRCSPKSGHDTVSWYQQALGQGPQFIFQYYEEEERQRGNFPDRFSGHQFPNYSSELNVNALLLGDSALYLCASSPKGNHYGYTFGSGTRLTVV.

The gene calls are TRBV6-1 and TRBJ1-6; maybe TRBD1 (6 bases). This CDR3 contains 20 residues. V lost 6 bases and J lost 3, with 27 bases in between. From germline, CDR1 is MNHNS and CDR2 SASEGT. The CDR3, as DNA: TGTGCCAGCAGAGAACGCCGGGACACCGGCTACCGGCGCTATAATTCACCCCTCCACTTT. The encoded protein is CASRERRDTGYRRYNSPLHF.

The rearrangement uses TRBV7-8 and TRBJ1-1; TRBD1 agrees at 8 bases. Per the germline V gene, CDR1 is SGHVS and CDR2 is FQNEAQ. Losses at the gene ends were 3 bases for V and 5 bases for J; bases not matched to a gene: 14. CDR3 length: 17 amino acids. The CDR3 region has the DNA TGTGCCAGCAGCTTGATGACAGGGGTTAAGGCACGGACTGAAGCTTTCTTT. Encoded protein: CASSLMTGVKARTEAFF.

The J gene is TRBJ1-2, the V gene TRBV19; 9 bases match TRBD1. The CDR3 runs 15 residues. J lost 5 bases, V lost 6 bases, and 10 bases had no gene match. Germline CDR1 reads LNHDA; CDR2 reads SQIVND (reference sequence). The CDR3 bases are TGTGCCAGTAGGTCCGGGACAGGGACCTGGTATGGCTACACCTTC. This sequence encodes CASRSGTGTWYGYTF. The full variable domain, its missing parts supplied by reference TRBV19 and TRBJ1-2, is DGGITQSPKYLFRKEGQNVTLSCEQNLNHDAMYWYRQDPGQGLRLIYYSQIVNDFQKGDIAEGYSVSREKKESFPLTVTSAQKNPTAFYLCASRSGTGTWYGYTFGSGTRLTVV.

This clone was recorded a few times. The chain is built from TRBV19 and TRBJ2-1, with TRBD2 identical over 8 bases. From germline, CDR1 is LNHDA and CDR2 SQIVND (reference sequence). J gave up 8 bases and V 5 bases, and 11 bases lay outside the gene matches. There are 15 residues in the CDR3. The CDR3 is CASSAPPGLEHEQFF. The CDR3 bases are TGTGCCAGTAGTGCCCCCCCGGGACTAGAACATGAGCAGTTCTTC.

The chain carries TRBV5-6 and TRBJ1-5, with D tentatively TRBD1 (6 bases). This CDR3 region has 14 residues. Trimming took off 2 bases at V and 1 base at J, with 7 bases between the two ends. Germline V gene data show CDR1 as SGHDT and CDR2 as YYEEEE. CDR3 bases: TGTGCCAGCAGCTTCAGGGGAAGCAATCAGCCCCAGCATTTT. It is translated as CASSFRGSNQPQHF.